These T cell receptor beta chains were read from a single sample in a study of cytomegalovirus exposure and HLA in healthy donors. Repertoires were generated with immunoSEQ multiplex PCR, while TCRdb's copy carries only in-frame clones and drops some. The sample carries just over 200,000 clones, under 85% recorded once. Specimen: PBMCs. Receptors originate from a man between 50 and 59 years old in good health and CMV-seronegative. Both conserved end residues are part of each CDR3. The D gene is left open where the match is weak. The size field is filled for only some rows; it gives once, few, many or a size class.

NA TRBJ2-1 NA TRBV18 CASSPLQVNNEQFF TGTGCCAGCTCTCCCCTCCAGGTGAACAATGAGCAGTTCTTC
TRBD2 TRBJ2-7 NA TRBV19 CASKREKSSYEQYF TGTGCCAGTAAGCGGGAAAAGAGCTCCTACGAGCAGTACTTC
NA TRBJ2-1 NA TRBV27 CASSIIRSSYNEQFF TGTGCCAGCAGTATTATACGTAGCTCCTACAATGAGCAGTTCTTC
NA TRBJ2-3 NA TRBV6-1 CASSDSWQAGLDTQYF TGTGCCAGCAGTGATTCGTGGCAGGCGGGCCTAGATACGCAGTATTTT
NA TRBJ1-5 NA TRBV5-6 CASSNPTGNQPQHF TGTGCCAGCAGCAACCCTACAGGGAATCAGCCCCAGCATTTT
TRBD1 TRBJ1-1 NA TRBV10-3 CAIRGQGTNTEAFF TGTGCCATCAGAGGACAGGGGACGAACACTGAAGCTTTCTTT
TRBD2 TRBJ2-1 few TRBV5-4 CASSLEWGLAHREQFF TGTGCCAGCAGCTTGGAGTGGGGACTAGCGCACCGGGAGCAGTTCTTC
NA TRBJ1-3 NA TRBV5-1 CASSREGLSGNTIYF TGCGCCAGCAGTCGGGAGGGTTTATCTGGAAACACCATATATTTT
NA TRBJ1-3 few TRBV11-2 CATGHYSGNTIYF TGTGCCACCGGACACTACTCTGGAAACACCATATATTTT
TRBD2 TRBJ2-1 NA TRBV7-9 CASSTLAVSSYNEQFF TGTGCCAGCAGCACCCTAGCGGTTAGCTCCTACAATGAGCAGTTCTTC
NA TRBJ2-7 NA TRBV5-4 CASSLRLANYEQYF TGTGCCAGCAGCTTGCGGCTAGCCAACTACGAGCAGTACTTC
TRBD2 TRBJ2-3 once TRBV28 CASSFPTSGRAGDTQYF TGTGCCAGCAGTTTCCCGACTAGCGGGAGGGCCGGGGATACGCAGTATTTT
NA TRBJ1-5 NA TRBV5-5 CASSPGGGNQPQHF TGTGCCAGCAGCCCGGGCGGGGGTAACCAGCCCCAGCATTTT
TRBD2 TRBJ2-7 NA TRBV5-4 CASSLARTSGLSYEQYF TGTGCCAGCAGCTTGGCGCGGACTAGCGGTCTTTCCTACGAGCAGTACTTC
NA TRBJ2-7 NA TRBV30 CAGGTGASGAYEQYF TGTGCCGGGGGGACAGGGGCTAGCGGGGCCTACGAGCAGTACTTC
TRBD2 TRBJ2-1 NA TRBV7-2 CASSLREGGTNEQFF TGTGCCAGCAGCTTGCGGGAGGGCGGGACCAATGAGCAGTTCTTC
NA TRBJ2-5 NA TRBV18 CASSPGLQETQYF TGTGCCAGCTCACCGGGCTTACAAGAGACCCAGTACTTC
NA TRBJ2-1 few TRBV11-3 CASSFGEASYNEQFF TGTGCCAGCAGCTTCGGGGAAGCCTCCTACAATGAGCAGTTCTTC
TRBD2 TRBJ2-1 few TRBV27 CASSSTSGNRYNEQFF TGTGCCAGCAGTTCCACTAGCGGGAATAGGTACAATGAGCAGTTCTTC
NA TRBJ2-5 NA TRBV7-9 CASSFAGGRETQYF TGTGCCAGCAGCTTTGCTGGGGGCAGAGAGACCCAGTACTTC
NA TRBJ2-1 NA TRBV10-3 CAISDRVYEQFF TGTGCCATCAGTGACCGTGTCTATGAGCAGTTCTTC
TRBD2 TRBJ2-3 NA TRBV5-1 CASSRLGLAGGRSTDTQYF TGCGCCAGCAGTAGATTGGGACTAGCGGGAGGACGAAGCACAGATACGCAGTATTTT
TRBD2 TRBJ2-5 NA TRBV19 CASSDRPSGQETQYF TGTGCCAGTAGTGATCGTCCTAGCGGACAAGAGACCCAGTACTTC
TRBD2 TRBJ2-1 NA TRBV5-8 CASSFLLAGGLYNEQFF TGTGCCAGCAGCTTCTTACTAGCGGGGGGGCTCTACAATGAGCAGTTCTTC
NA TRBJ2-7 NA TRBV6-5 CASSPGYRQYEQYF TGTGCCAGCAGCCCCGGGTACCGCCAATACGAGCAGTACTTC
NA TRBJ1-5 NA TRBV28 CASSLGQFNQPQHF TGTGCCAGCAGTTTAGGGCAGTTCAATCAGCCCCAGCATTTT
NA TRBJ1-4 NA TRBV25-1 CAYQGRDEKLFF TGTGCCTATCAGGGGCGGGATGAAAAACTGTTTTTT
TRBD1 TRBJ2-7 NA TRBV6-5 CASSYSSPDRAGEQYF TGTGCCAGCAGTTACTCGAGTCCGGACAGGGCTGGCGAGCAGTACTTC
TRBD2 TRBJ2-1 NA TRBV7-2 CASSLGLAGENEQFF TGTGCCAGCAGCTTAGGACTAGCGGGAGAGAATGAGCAGTTCTTC
NA TRBJ2-7 NA TRBV19 CASSIQHEGGINEQYF TGTGCCAGTAGTATCCAACATGAGGGCGGAATTAACGAGCAGTACTTC
TRBD2 TRBJ2-1 NA TRBV29-1 CSVEGLAGGPGNEQFF TGCAGCGTTGAAGGGCTAGCGGGAGGGCCGGGGAATGAGCAGTTCTTC
NA TRBJ2-1 NA TRBV2 CASSDENEQFF TGTGCCAGCAGTGACGAGAATGAGCAGTTCTTC
NA TRBJ1-2 NA TRBV29-1 CSVEGLGGRARTF TGCAGCGTTGAAGGACTGGGGGGTAGGGCGAGGACCTTC
NA TRBJ1-1 NA TRBV28 CASSWGGANTEAFF TGTGCCAGCAGTTGGGGTGGGGCGAACACTGAAGCTTTCTTT
TRBD1 TRBJ1-1 NA TRBV28 CASSYGQGAMAEAFF TGTGCCAGCAGTTACGGACAGGGGGCGATGGCTGAAGCTTTCTTT
TRBD1 TRBJ1-1 NA TRBV29-1 CSVDWTGGSTEAFF TGCAGCGTTGACTGGACAGGGGGATCAACTGAAGCTTTCTTT
TRBD2 TRBJ2-1 NA TRBV19 CASSNPSGRKFVSYNEQFF TGTGCCAGTAGTAACCCCAGCGGGAGAAAGTTCGTCTCCTACAATGAGCAGTTCTTC
TRBD2 TRBJ2-1 NA TRBV7-3 CASSPPASGSSNEQFF TGTGCCAGCAGCCCCCCTGCTAGCGGGAGCTCGAATGAGCAGTTCTTC
TRBD1 TRBJ1-5 NA TRBV19 CASSLQGEQPQHF TGTGCCAGTAGTCTGCAGGGGGAACAGCCCCAGCATTTT
NA TRBJ2-3 NA TRBV2 CASSTGFTDTQYF TGTGCCAGCAGTACAGGATTCACAGATACGCAGTATTTT
NA TRBJ1-3 NA TRBV7-3 CASTSNQGGNTIYF TGTGCCAGCACCTCCAACCAGGGTGGAAACACCATATATTTT
NA TRBJ2-7 NA TRBV21-1 CASSKLGRAGVPVEQYF TGTGCCAGCAGCAAATTAGGGAGGGCAGGGGTCCCTGTCGAGCAGTACTTC
NA TRBJ1-2 NA TRBV5-1 CASSPGKAGPYGGYTF TGCGCCAGCAGCCCCGGGAAGGCAGGCCCCTATGGCGGCTACACCTTC
NA TRBJ2-6 NA TRBV7-9 CASSSRGSAGANVLTF TGTGCCAGCAGCTCTAGAGGCAGCGCTGGGGCCAACGTCCTGACTTTC
TRBD1 TRBJ2-3 NA TRBV30 CAWSEGAATDTQYF TGTGCCTGGAGTGAGGGGGCGGCCACAGATACGCAGTATTTT
NA TRBJ2-1 few TRBV5-4 CASSPAQGVANEQFF TGTGCCAGCAGCCCCGCACAGGGAGTCGCCAATGAGCAGTTCTTC
TRBD2 TRBJ2-7 NA TRBV2 CASSRTSGWAGEQYF TGTGCCAGCAGTAGGACTAGCGGGTGGGCTGGCGAGCAGTACTTC
TRBD2 TRBJ2-1 NA TRBV9 CASSPGDYPVMGNEQFF TGTGCCAGCAGCCCTGGGGACTATCCTGTGATGGGGAATGAGCAGTTCTTC
NA TRBJ2-5 NA TRBV5-6 CATRLGQETQYF TGTGCCACAAGACTAGGGCAAGAGACCCAGTACTTC
TRBD2 TRBJ2-1 NA TRBV5-1 CASSSLGLAGYNEQFF TGCGCCAGCAGCTCCTTGGGACTAGCGGGGTACAATGAGCAGTTCTTC
TRBD2 TRBJ2-1 NA TRBV19 CASSIGASGMDEQFF TGTGCCAGTAGTATTGGGGCTAGCGGGATGGATGAGCAGTTCTTC
NA TRBJ2-1 NA TRBV7-2 CASSLVGGREQFF TGTGCCAGCAGCTTAGTTGGGGGGAGAGAGCAGTTCTTC
NA TRBJ1-4 NA TRBV5-8 CASSRRSTNEKLFF TGTGCCAGCAGCCGCCGGTCAACTAATGAAAAACTGTTTTTT
TRBD2 TRBJ2-7 NA TRBV6-6 CASSLSTSKEQYF TGTGCCAGCAGTTTATCGACTAGCAAGGAGCAGTACTTC
TRBD2 TRBJ2-2 once TRBV28 CASSSPAGLAGSGGELFF TGTGCCAGCAGTTCCCCCGCAGGCCTAGCGGGAAGCGGCGGGGAGCTGTTTTTT